This is a list of T cell receptor beta chains from one sample in a study of cytomegalovirus exposure and HLA in healthy donors. The table came from immunoSEQ multiplex PCR; TCRdb's copy has only in-frame clones and leaves some out. The sample consists of approximately 60,000 clones, over 75% of them appearing once. The sequenced sample was PBMCs. These receptors originate from a man in his late teens or twenties in good health and CMV-seronegative. Both conserved end residues are part of each CDR3. A D gene is named only where the DNA matches it firmly. Not every row has a clone size; where given, it reads once, few, many or a size class.

abundance,d_gene,len,j_gene,v_gene,CDR3nt,CDR3aa
NA,NA,15,TRBJ2-5,TRBV7-7,TGTGCTAGCAGCTCAGTACCAGGGGGGCAAGAGACCCAGTACTTC,CASSSVPGGQETQYF
few,NA,13,TRBJ1-2,TRBV19,TGTGCCGCCGGTCGGGGGTTTTTCTATGGCTACACCTTC,CAAGRGFFYGYTF
NA,TRBD1,11,TRBJ2-1,TRBV5-6,TGTGCCAGCAGCTACGGACAGGCAGAGTTCTTC,CASSYGQAEFF
few,NA,14,TRBJ1-1,TRBV6-1,TGTGCCAGCAGTGAGCCGGGTGGGAACACTGAAGCTTTCTTT,CASSEPGGNTEAFF
NA,NA,16,TRBJ1-2,TRBV7-2,TGTGCCAGCACCTTACGGGGGAGAAGGAAGAACTATGGCTACACCTTC,CASTLRGRRKNYGYTF
NA,TRBD1,16,TRBJ2-3,TRBV28,TGTGCCAGCAGTTTACCTGGACAGGGGGCCACAGATACGCAGTATTTT,CASSLPGQGATDTQYF
NA,NA,15,TRBJ2-7,TRBV5-6,TGTGCCAGCAGCTGGAACCCCGGGTTCTCTTACGAGCAGTACTTC,CASSWNPGFSYEQYF
NA,TRBD2,15,TRBJ2-1,TRBV7-9,TGTGCCAGCAGCTTAGCGCGGGGGTATCCAGGCGAGCAGTTCTTC,CASSLARGYPGEQFF
once,TRBD1,13,TRBJ2-5,TRBV10-1,TGCGCCAGCATCCCTGACAGGGGCGAGACCCAGTACTTC,CASIPDRGETQYF
NA,TRBD1,14,TRBJ2-7,TRBV6-5,TGTGCCAGCAGTGGGACAGCCCTCTCCTACGAGCAGTACTTC,CASSGTALSYEQYF
NA,NA,11,TRBJ2-3,TRBV25-1,TGTGCCAGCAGGCGGGAAGATACGCAGTATTTT,CASRREDTQYF
NA,NA,15,TRBJ2-7,TRBV27,TGTGCCAGCAGTCTAACCGGGTCCCTGTCCTACGAGCAGTACTTC,CASSLTGSLSYEQYF
few,TRBD2,18,TRBJ2-3,TRBV10-3,TGTGCCACCATGGTTCAAGGGACTAGCGGGAGGCTTAGCGATACGCAGTATTTT,CATMVQGTSGRLSDTQYF
NA,TRBD1,15,TRBJ2-6,TRBV9,TGTGCCAGCAGCCTTACAGGGGCCGGGGCCAACGTCCTGACTTTC,CASSLTGAGANVLTF
NA,TRBD1,15,TRBJ1-5,TRBV28,TGTGCCAGCAGAACCGGGACAGTTAACGGTCAGCCCCAGCATTTT,CASRTGTVNGQPQHF
NA,NA,16,TRBJ1-1,TRBV12-5,TGTGCTAGTGGTTTGGTATTGGAGGGGAAGTCAAGTGAAGCTTTCTTT,CASGLVLEGKSSEAFF
NA,TRBD2,19,TRBJ2-5,TRBV28,TGTGCCAGCAGTCCGTCCGGGACTAGCGGGAGGAGGGCCGGGGAGACCCAGTACTTC,CASSPSGTSGRRAGETQYF